Given below is one T cell receptor beta chain in context. Antigen unknown. The V end lost 2 bases, the J end lost 4 bases, and 12 bases lay between the germline ends. The CDR3 length is 13 residues. Germline CDR1 reads GTSNPN; CDR2 reads SVGIG (reference sequence). Using immunoSEQ multiplex PCR, the repertoire was profiled, and TCRdb retains in-frame clones only, with some absent. Found here are 5,000 or so clones, 75% to 85% of them singletons; the top ten hold less than 7%. This specimen belongs to a study of chemoradiotherapy in HPV16-positive cancers. Regarding the study as a whole: Better recurrence-free survival went with HPV-responsive T-cell expansion in HPV16-positive patients. Only two HPV16-positive patients supplied the functional HPV-specificity definition. During treatment, candidate HPV-specific clones and E7-related motifs expanded in tumor.

This receptor was obtained from a human donor with HPV-associated anogenital cancer. The material sequenced was tumor tissue, taken from a patient who underwent chemoradiotherapy. The V and J genes are TRBV30 and TRBJ2-7; no reliable D call. CDR3: CAWSKGQAYEQYF. The CDR3 DNA reads TGTGCCTGGAGTAAAGGGCAGGCTTACGAGCAGTACTTC.